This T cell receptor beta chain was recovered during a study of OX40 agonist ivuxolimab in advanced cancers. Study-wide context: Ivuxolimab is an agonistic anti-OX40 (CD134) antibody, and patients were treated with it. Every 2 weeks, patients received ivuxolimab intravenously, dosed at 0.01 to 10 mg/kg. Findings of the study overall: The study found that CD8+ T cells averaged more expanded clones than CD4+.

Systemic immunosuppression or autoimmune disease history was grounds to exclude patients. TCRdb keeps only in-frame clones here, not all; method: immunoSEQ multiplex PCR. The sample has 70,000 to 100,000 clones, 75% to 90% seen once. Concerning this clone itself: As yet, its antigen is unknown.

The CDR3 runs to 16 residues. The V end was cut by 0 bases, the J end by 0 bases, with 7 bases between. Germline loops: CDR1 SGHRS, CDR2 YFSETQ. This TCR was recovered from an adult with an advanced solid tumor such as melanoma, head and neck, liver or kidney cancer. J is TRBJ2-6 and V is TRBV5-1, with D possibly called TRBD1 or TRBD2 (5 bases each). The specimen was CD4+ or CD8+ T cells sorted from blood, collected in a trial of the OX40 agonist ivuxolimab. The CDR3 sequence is CASSLGDGSGANVLTF. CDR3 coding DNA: TGCGCCAGCAGCTTGGGGGACGGCTCTGGGGCCAACGTCCTGACTTTC.